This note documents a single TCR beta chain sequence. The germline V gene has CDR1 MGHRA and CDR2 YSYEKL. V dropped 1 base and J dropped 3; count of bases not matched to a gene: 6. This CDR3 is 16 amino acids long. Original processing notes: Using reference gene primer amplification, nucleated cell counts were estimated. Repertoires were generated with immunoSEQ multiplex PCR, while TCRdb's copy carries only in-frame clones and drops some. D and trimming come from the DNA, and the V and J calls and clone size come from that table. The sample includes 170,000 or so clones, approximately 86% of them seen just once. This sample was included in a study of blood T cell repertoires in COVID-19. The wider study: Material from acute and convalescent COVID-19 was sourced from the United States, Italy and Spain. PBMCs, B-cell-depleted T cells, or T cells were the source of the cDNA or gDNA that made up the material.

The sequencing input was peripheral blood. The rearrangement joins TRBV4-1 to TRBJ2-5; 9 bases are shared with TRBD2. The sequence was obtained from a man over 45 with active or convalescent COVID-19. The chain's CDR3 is CASSQGSASGEETQYF. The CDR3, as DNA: TGCGCCAGCAGCCAAGGATCGGCTAGCGGGGAAGAGACCCAGTACTTC.